The following is a TCR beta chain sequence with its context. This clonotype was seen only a few times. Its cognate antigen has yet to be identified. Base qualities are missing; no much larger clone stands one base away. TCR beta CDR3 regions were amplified from RNA transcripts. A first-round RT-PCR of the TCR CDR3 used the HTBI primer set with the Qiagen OneStep RT-PCR kit. The libraries were constructed in a second round of multiplex PCR and then size-selected and purified. The libraries were sequenced on an Illumina HiSeq2000 using paired-end 100 bp reads. Under the source paper's analysis protocol: SOAPnuke was used to process the raw data, removing reads that contained adapters or uncalled bases, had a mean Phred below 15, or lacked an exact match to the constant primer or identifier. COPE v1.2.5 was used to merge high-quality paired reads, and clonotypes were defined as unique nucleotide sequences. MiTCR v1.1 was used to align clonotypes to the IMGT TRBV, TRBD and TRBJ reference segments. The analysis included only V-J combinations with a frequency above 0.0001, which together covered about 99% of the repertoires. The TCS score was defined as F50 (clonal expansion) divided by E x V (chaos), with BLOSUM62-based TCRdist calculated between CDR3 peptides within each V-J. Welch's t-statistics and random forest reduced roughly 500 V-J features to about 12, which were used in a naive Bayes classifier (R e1071). TCRdb itself trimmed the public reads at Q25 with fastp, ran MiXCR and retained productive beta chains. Rows merge per CDR3 protein into single entries with the most common DNA and genes. The V and J calls reflect TCRdb's pipeline rather than the authors' work. This sample gives 600,000 or so distinct CDR3 sequences in total; 40% to 55% of them show up just once. Clones ranked in the top ten supply about 7.8% of the sample.

This entry is derived from a study of T cells in Graves' hyperthyroidism and ophthalmopathy (dated by TCRdb to the late 2010s). In terms of the full investigation: To identify distinguishing TCR V-J signatures, a discovery cohort of around 100 patients was used, comprising 43 with Graves' ophthalmopathy and approximately 57 with stable Graves' hyperthyroidism. The paper describes TCR Vbeta CDR3 sequencing of 120 to 150 peripheral blood samples, made up of 43 ophthalmopathy patients, 70 to 80 hyperthyroidism patients and approximately 17 progressor patients. An independent validation cohort of 18 to 20 hyperthyroidism patients and about 15 patients who later progressed to ophthalmopathy tested prospective prediction of ophthalmopathy. In addition, the study compared T-cell repertoires in thyroid tissue and in blood from roughly 6 Graves' hyperthyroidism patients. For training and testing, the 100 or so patients in the discovery cohort were randomly divided in a 7:3 ratio. Following sampling, methimazole starting at 30 mg daily was given to hyperthyroidism patients, and high-dose intravenous methylprednisolone was given to ophthalmopathy patients. Summary of the overall study and its limitations: Sample size was not statistically predetermined, and blinding of investigators to group allocation was not performed. Most expanded thyroid clonotypes (frequency above 0.001) were also detected in blood, suggesting blood repertoires may reflect thyroid immune responses. In validation, progression to ophthalmopathy was predicted by the model with about 70% sensitivity and around 76% specificity, a median of around 6.5 months before onset. A model built on a 13 V-J signature distinguished ophthalmopathy from stable hyperthyroidism, reaching 87.88% sensitivity and approximately 83% specificity in cross-validation and 80%/75% in testing.

A patient counted as having stable Graves' hyperthyroidism if no progression to ophthalmopathy occurred over 18 months of follow-up. Hyperthyroidism patients were aged 18 to 65 years and newly diagnosed, with disease duration of less than 2 months. Any patient with an uncontrolled infection, another autoimmune disease, pregnancy or lactation was excluded. Clinical symptoms, serum thyroxine and TRAb, thyroid ultrasound, and orbital computed tomography formed the basis for the diagnoses. Total RNA was extracted using Trizol reagent, and RNA quality was assessed on an Agilent 2100 Bioanalyzer. Including the terminal cysteine and phenylalanine, the CDR3 comprises 14 residues. Only the CDR3 portion is preserved as DNA: 42 bases, with reading frame beginning at the first base. Taken from the germline V gene (reference sequence), the CDR1 and CDR2 loops are LNHDA and SQIVND. The junction carries 6 bases between V and J, which are trimmed by 2 bases and 1 base respectively.

Sequencing was performed on peripheral blood or thyroid tissue (not recorded which). Recombination joined TRBV19 with TRBJ1-5; no D gene can be assigned with confidence. The clonotype comes from a woman between 18 and 29 years old with Graves' hyperthyroidism. Donor details come from another sample of the same person, matched by shared clones. The nucleotides read TGTGCCAGTAGTATACTAGTAAGCAATCAGCCCCAGCATTTT. It is translated as CASSILVSNQPQHF.